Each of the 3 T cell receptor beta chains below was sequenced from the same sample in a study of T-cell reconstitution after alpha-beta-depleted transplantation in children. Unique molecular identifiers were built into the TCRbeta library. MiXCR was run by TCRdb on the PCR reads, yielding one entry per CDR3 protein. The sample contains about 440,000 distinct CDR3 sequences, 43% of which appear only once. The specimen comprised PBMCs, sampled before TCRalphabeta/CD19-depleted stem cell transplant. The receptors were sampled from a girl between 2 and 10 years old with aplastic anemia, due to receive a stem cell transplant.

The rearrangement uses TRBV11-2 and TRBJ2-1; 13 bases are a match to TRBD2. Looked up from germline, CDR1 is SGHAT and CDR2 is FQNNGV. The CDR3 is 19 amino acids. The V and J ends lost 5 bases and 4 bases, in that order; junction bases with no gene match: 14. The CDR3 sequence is CASSRQALAGGPVYNEQFF. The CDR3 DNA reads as TGTGCCAGCAGCCGGCAGGCACTAGCGGGAGGGCCCGTATACAATGAGCAGTTCTTC.

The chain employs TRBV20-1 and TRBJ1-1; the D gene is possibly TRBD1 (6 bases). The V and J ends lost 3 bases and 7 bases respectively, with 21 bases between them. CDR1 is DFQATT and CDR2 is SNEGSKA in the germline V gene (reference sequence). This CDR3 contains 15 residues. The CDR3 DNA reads TGCAGTGCTAGGCCCGCCACCAGGGGTAAGGGTGAAGCTTTCTTT. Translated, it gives CSARPATRGKGEAFF.

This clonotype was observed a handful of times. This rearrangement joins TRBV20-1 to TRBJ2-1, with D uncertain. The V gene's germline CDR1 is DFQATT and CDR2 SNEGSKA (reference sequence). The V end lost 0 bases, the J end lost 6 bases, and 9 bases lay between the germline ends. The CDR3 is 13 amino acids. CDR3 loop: CSARDETVNEQFF. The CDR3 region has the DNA TGCAGTGCTAGAGATGAGACCGTCAATGAGCAGTTCTTC.